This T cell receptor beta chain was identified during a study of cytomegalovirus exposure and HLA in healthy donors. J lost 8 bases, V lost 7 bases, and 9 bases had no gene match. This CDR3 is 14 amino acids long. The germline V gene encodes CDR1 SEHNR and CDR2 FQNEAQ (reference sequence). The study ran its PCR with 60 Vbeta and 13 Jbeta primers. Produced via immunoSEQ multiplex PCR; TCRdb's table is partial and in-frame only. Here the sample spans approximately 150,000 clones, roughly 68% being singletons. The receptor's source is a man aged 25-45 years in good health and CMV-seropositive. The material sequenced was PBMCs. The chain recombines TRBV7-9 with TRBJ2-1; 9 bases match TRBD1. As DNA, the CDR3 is TGTGCCAGCAACCATCACAGGGGGCGAGATGAGCAGTTCTTC. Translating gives CASNHHRGRDEQFF.